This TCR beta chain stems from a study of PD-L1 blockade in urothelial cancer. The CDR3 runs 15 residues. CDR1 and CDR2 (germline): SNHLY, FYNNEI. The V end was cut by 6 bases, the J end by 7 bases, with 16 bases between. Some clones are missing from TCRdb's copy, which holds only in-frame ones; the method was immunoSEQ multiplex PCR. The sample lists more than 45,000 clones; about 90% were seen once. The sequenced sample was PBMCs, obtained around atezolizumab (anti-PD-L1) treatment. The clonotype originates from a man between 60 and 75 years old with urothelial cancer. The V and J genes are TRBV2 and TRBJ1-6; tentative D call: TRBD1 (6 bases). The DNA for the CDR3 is TGTGCCAGCAGGGCACAGGGAACCCAAAATTCACCCCTCCACTTT. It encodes CASRAQGTQNSPLHF.